This T cell receptor (beta chain) was sequenced for a study of regulatory T cells in long-lasting Graves disease. Researchers made TCR beta libraries by using iRepertoire HTBI primers and running Arm-PCR on CDR3 regions. TCRdb re-analysed the multiplex PCR reads in MiXCR, keeping a single row per CDR3 protein. Of roughly 470,000 distinct CDR3 sequences in the sample, around 21% were seen once. Documented time point: persistent/refractory GD, antithyroid drugs over 5 years with positive TRAb. The TCR library was made from RNA that had been extracted from PBMCs in TRIzol. Findings and caveats of the study: Persistent Graves' disease cases displayed lower TCR diversity than newly diagnosed ones.

On this clonotype: Its antigen is unidentified.

This CDR3 has 15 residues. V lost 0 bases and J lost 5; bases outside the gene matches: 6. Germline V gene lookup returns CDR1 SGHDT and CDR2 YYEEEE. The receptor's source is a female donor with Graves disease. The starting material was peripheral blood mononuclear cells (PBMCs), obtained when the disease was refractory, from a patient treated with antithyroid drugs. The chain employs TRBV5-6 and TRBJ2-5, with 8 bases matching TRBD1. CDR3 loop: CASSLVTGVLETQYF. CDR3 DNA sequence: TGTGCCAGCAGCTTGGTGACAGGGGTTCTGGAGACCCAGTACTTC.